This T cell receptor (beta chain) appears in the sequencing data of a study of CD8 T cells in Susac syndrome. The CDR3 spans 14 residues. Germline lookup yields CDR1 KGHDR and CDR2 SFDVKD. This clonotype was seen once. No antigen is known for it. The junction shows a germline mismatch at one end, possibly a read error. RNA, at about 0.45 to 1 ug, was reverse transcribed with random hexamers. TCRdb reanalysed the immunoSEQ multiplex PCR reads using MiXCR and keeps one entry per CDR3 protein. The sample records some 200,000 distinct CDR3 sequences, about 95% being singletons. Study-level findings and limits: Only a relatively small number of individuals were included in the TCR sequencing and HLA analysis.

This clonotype was obtained from a human donor with multiple sclerosis. This sequence joins TRBV24-1 and TRBJ2-3; 8 bases line up with TRBD1. Sequences were obtained from CD4+ T cells from PBMCs. The CDR3 sequence is CATSDDRGTDTQYF. The CDR3 DNA reads as TGTGCCACCAGTGACGACAGGGGCACCGATACGCAGTATTTT.